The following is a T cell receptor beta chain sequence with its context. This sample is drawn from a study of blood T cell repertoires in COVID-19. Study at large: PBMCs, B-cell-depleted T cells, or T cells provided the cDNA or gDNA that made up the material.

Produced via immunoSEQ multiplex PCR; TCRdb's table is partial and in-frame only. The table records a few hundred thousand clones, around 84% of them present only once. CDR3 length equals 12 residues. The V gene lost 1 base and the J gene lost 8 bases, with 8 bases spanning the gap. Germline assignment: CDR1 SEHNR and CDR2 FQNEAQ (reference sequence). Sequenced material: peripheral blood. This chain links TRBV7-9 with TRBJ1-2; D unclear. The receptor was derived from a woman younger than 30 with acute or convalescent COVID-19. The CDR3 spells CASSLVSSGYTF. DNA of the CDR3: TGTGCCAGCAGCTTAGTTTCTAGCGGCTACACCTTC.